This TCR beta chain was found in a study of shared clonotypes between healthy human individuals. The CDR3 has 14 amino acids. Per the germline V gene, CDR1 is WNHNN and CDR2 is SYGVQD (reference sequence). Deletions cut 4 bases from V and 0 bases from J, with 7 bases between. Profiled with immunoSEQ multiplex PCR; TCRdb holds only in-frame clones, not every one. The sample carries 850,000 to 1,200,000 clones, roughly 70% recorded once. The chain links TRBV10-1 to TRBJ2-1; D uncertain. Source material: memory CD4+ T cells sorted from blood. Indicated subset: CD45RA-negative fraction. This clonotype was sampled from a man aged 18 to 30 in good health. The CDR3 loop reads CASSAGSSYNEQFF. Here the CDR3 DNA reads TGCGCCAGCAGTGCCGGGTCCTCCTACAATGAGCAGTTCTTC.